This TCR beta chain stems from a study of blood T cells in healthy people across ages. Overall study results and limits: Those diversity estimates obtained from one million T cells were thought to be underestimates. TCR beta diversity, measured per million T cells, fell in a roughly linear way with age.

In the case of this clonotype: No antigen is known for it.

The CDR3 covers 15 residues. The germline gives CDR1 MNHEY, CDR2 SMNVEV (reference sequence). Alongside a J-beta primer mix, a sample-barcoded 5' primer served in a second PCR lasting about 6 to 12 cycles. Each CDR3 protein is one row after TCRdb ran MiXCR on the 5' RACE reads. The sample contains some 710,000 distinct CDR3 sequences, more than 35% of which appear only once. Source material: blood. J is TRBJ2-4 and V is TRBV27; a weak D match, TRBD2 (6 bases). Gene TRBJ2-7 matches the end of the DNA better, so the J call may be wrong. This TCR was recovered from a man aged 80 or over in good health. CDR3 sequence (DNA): TGTGCCAGCAGTTCCTCGTGGAGGGTCCTTGGCGAGCAGTACTTC. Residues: CASSSSWRVLGEQYF.